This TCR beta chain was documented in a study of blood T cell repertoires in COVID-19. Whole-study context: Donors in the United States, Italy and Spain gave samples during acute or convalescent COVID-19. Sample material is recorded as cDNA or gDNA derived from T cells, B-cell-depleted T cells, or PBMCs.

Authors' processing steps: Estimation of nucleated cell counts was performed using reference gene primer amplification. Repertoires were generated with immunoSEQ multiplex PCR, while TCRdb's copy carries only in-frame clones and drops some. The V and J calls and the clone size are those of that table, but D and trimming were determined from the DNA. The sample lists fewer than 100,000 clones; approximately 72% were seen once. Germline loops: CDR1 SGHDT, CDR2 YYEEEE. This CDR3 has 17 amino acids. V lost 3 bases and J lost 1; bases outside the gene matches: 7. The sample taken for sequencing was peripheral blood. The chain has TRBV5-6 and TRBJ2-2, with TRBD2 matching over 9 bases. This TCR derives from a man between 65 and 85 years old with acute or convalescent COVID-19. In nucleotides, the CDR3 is TGTGCCAGCAGCTCGGGGAAGACTAGCGGGAACACCGGGGAGCTGTTTTTT. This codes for CASSSGKTSGNTGELFF. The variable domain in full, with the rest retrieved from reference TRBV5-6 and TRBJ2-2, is DAGVTQSPTHLIKTRGQQVTLRCSPKSGHDTVSWYQQALGQGPQFIFQYYEEEERQRGNFPDRFSGHQFPNYSSELNVNALLLGDSALYLCASSSGKTSGNTGELFFGEGSRLTVL.